The source of this T cell receptor beta chain is a study of graft-versus-host responses after intestinal transplantation. Across the study: Recipients uniformly received anti-thymocyte globulin induction, followed by tacrolimus and steroids for roughly 3 years.

This clone was seen a few times. Its antigen is unidentified. TCRdb keeps only in-frame clones here, not all; method: immunoSEQ multiplex PCR. Counted here are more than 80,000 clones, roughly four fifths occurring once; the ten biggest clones make up about a sixth. The CDR3 totals 16 residues. Losses at the gene ends were 0 bases for V and 7 bases for J; bases not matched to a gene: 9. CDR1 MNHEY and CDR2 SVGAGI come from the germline V gene. Sequencing was performed on unstimulated CD8+ T cells sorted from spleen or lymph node cells, taken before intestinal transplant. V is TRBV6-5 and J is TRBJ2-5, with 9 bases that match TRBD2. The sequence came from a human donor who received an intestinal transplant. The CDR3 protein is CASSYSLAGEVVTQYF. The CDR3 DNA reads as TGTGCCAGCAGTTACTCCTTAGCGGGGGAGGTTGTGACCCAGTACTTC.